This entry is about one T cell receptor beta chain. The PCR ran on 60 Vbeta and 13 Jbeta primers. Some clones are missing from TCRdb's copy, which holds only in-frame ones; the method was immunoSEQ multiplex PCR. The data contain a few hundred thousand clones, roughly 80% of them singletons. The CDR3 length is 15 residues. V gave up 6 bases and J gave up 0 bases, with 11 bases separating them. Germline lookup yields CDR1 MNHEY and CDR2 SVGAGI. The data originate from a study of cytomegalovirus exposure and HLA in healthy donors. As for the study in general: An earlier analysis identified 117 million unique TCR beta sequences in 170 million or so T cells.

The sample was PBMCs. The rearrangement uses TRBV6-5 and TRBJ1-4, with D tentatively TRBD1 (5 bases). This sequence originates from a girl aged 2 to 10 in good health and CMV-seronegative. The CDR3 sequence is CASRWGSATNEKLFF. Written as DNA, the CDR3 is TGTGCCAGCAGGTGGGGCAGTGCAACTAATGAAAAACTGTTTTTT.